Listed here is a single T cell receptor (beta chain). Trimming removed 4 bases from V and 2 bases from J; junction bases left unmatched: 3. Per the germline V gene, CDR1 is SGHRS and CDR2 is YFSETQ. This CDR3 comprises 16 residues. This entry belongs to a study of blood T cell repertoires in COVID-19. Measured with immunoSEQ multiplex PCR; TCRdb has only the in-frame clones, and not every one. This sample yields 200,000 to 300,000 clones, of which 88% are seen a single time; around 0.8% belongs to the top ten. The sequence was obtained from a woman aged 30 to 39 with acute or convalescent COVID-19. The sequenced material came from peripheral blood. The rearrangement links TRBV5-1 to TRBJ2-3, with 14 bases lining up with TRBD2. The CDR3 DNA reads TGCGCCAGCAGCAGGACTAGCGGGAGGCCCACAGATACGCAGTATTTT. Translating gives CASSRTSGRPTDTQYF. The full variable domain, its missing parts supplied by reference TRBV5-1 and TRBJ2-3, is KAGVTQTPRYLIKTRGQQVTLSCSPISGHRSVSWYQQTPGQGLQFLFEYFSETQRNKGNFPGRFSGRQFSNSRSEMNVSTLELGDSALYLCASSRTSGRPTDTQYFGPGTRLTVL.